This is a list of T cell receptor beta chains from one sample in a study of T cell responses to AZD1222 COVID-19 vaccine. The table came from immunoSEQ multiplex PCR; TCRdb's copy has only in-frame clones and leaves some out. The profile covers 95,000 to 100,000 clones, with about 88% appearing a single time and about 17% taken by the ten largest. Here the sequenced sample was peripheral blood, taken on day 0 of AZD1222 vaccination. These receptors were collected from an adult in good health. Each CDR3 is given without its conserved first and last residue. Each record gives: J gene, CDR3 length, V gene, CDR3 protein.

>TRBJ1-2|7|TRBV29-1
SVEDGFT
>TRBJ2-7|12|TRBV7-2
ASSLASVSYEQY
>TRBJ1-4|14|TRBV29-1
SVELARGSANEKLF
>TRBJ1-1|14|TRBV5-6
ASSLLGTGTNTEAF
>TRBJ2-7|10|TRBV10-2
ASKGRAYEQY
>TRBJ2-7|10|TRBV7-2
ASSLSGHEQY
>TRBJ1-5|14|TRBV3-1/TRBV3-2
ASSQGGGYSNQPQH
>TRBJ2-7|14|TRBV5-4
ASSPYAGTSRFPKY
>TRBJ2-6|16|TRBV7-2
ASSSEPGRISGANVLT
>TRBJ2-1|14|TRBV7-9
ASSGPGSPTSNEQF
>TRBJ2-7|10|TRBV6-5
ASRSDSYEQY
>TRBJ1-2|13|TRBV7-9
ASSLEGGRSSGYT
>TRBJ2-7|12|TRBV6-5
ASIPRTGEVEQY
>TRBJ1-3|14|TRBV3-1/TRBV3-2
ASSHGDRGRGNTIY
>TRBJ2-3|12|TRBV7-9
ASKGGRVTDTQY
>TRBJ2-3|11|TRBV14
ASSQGDEGTQY
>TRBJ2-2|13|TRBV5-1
ASSLDRGHTGELF
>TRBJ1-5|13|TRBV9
ASSVSGDSNQPQH
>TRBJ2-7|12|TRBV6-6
ASSPDREPYEQY
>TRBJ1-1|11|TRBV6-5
ASSSGGNTEAF
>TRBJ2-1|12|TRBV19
ASSIIRDSNEQF
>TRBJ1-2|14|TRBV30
AWSATSGGNQGGYT
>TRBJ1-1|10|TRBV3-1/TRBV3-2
ASSHGTGEAF
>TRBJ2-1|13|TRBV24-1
ATSDRAGAANEQF
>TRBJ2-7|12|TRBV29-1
SVLAAGKIHEQY